A selection of T cell receptor beta chains follows, all from one sample in a study of cytomegalovirus exposure and HLA in healthy donors. Generated by immunoSEQ multiplex PCR, the TCRdb table keeps only in-frame clones and is missing some. Here the sample spans 190,000 or so clones, 80% to 90% being singletons. Sequenced material: PBMCs. The receptor source for this set is a woman aged 25 to 39 in good health and CMV-seropositive. Each CDR3 is given with its conserved first and last residue. The D gene is left open where the match is weak. Size is omitted from some rows. Given values are once, few, many or a class for expanded clones.

cdr3_length: 14
v_call: TRBV18
clone_size: NA
j_call: TRBJ1-5
d_call: TRBD1
cdr3_nt: TGTGCCAGCTCAGTGGGACAGGCAAATCAGCCCCAGCATTTT
cdr3_aa: CASSVGQANQPQHF

cdr3_length: 15
v_call: TRBV29-1
clone_size: NA
j_call: TRBJ2-3
d_call: NA
cdr3_nt: TGCAGCGGCCAATGGGCGGGCGGAGTAACAGATACGCAGTATTTT
cdr3_aa: CSGQWAGGVTDTQYF

cdr3_length: 12
v_call: TRBV6-1
clone_size: NA
j_call: TRBJ2-1
d_call: NA
cdr3_nt: TGTGCCAGCAGTGTTAGAGGTTTCGAGCAGTTCTTC
cdr3_aa: CASSVRGFEQFF

cdr3_length: 11
v_call: TRBV29-1
clone_size: many
j_call: TRBJ2-7
d_call: NA
cdr3_nt: TGCAGCGCTGGAAGAGGGGGCGAGCAGTACTTC
cdr3_aa: CSAGRGGEQYF

cdr3_length: 12
v_call: TRBV5-6
clone_size: NA
j_call: TRBJ1-1
d_call: TRBD1
cdr3_nt: TGTGCCAGCAGCTACAGGGGTGCTGAAGCTTTCTTT
cdr3_aa: CASSYRGAEAFF

cdr3_length: 14
v_call: TRBV2
clone_size: NA
j_call: TRBJ2-2
d_call: TRBD1
cdr3_nt: TGTGCCAGCAAAGACAGGGGGAACACCGGGGAGCTGTTTTTT
cdr3_aa: CASKDRGNTGELFF

cdr3_length: 17
v_call: TRBV27
clone_size: NA
j_call: TRBJ1-1
d_call: TRBD1
cdr3_nt: TGTGCCAGCAGTTTCCCGTGGGACAGGGGGGAGAACACTGAAGCTTTCTTT
cdr3_aa: CASSFPWDRGENTEAFF

cdr3_length: 13
v_call: TRBV11-2
clone_size: NA
j_call: TRBJ1-5
d_call: NA
cdr3_nt: TGTGCCAGCAGCGTACAGATCAATCAGCCCCAGCATTTT
cdr3_aa: CASSVQINQPQHF

cdr3_length: 13
v_call: TRBV15
clone_size: NA
j_call: TRBJ1-5
d_call: NA
cdr3_nt: TGTGCCACCAGCCGGGACATAAATCAGCCCCAGCATTTT
cdr3_aa: CATSRDINQPQHF

cdr3_length: 14
v_call: TRBV28
clone_size: NA
j_call: TRBJ1-5
d_call: NA
cdr3_nt: TGTGCCAGCAGTTCCGGGACGGGGGGACAGCCCCAGCATTTT
cdr3_aa: CASSSGTGGQPQHF